The 21 T cell receptor beta chains below all came from one sample that was sequenced in a study of Ad26.COV2.S vaccination and SARS-CoV-2 variants (dated by TCRdb to the early 2020s). The library was obtained by the immunoSEQ multiplex PCR assay. TCRdb holds this immuneACCESS table with in-frame rearrangements only. Some clones are missing; in checked studies, unresolved V genes explain under half, and the rest has no known cause. In this sample the table shows hundreds of thousands of clones, around 87% of which occur a single time. Of the sample, about 3.6% falls within the top ten clones. The treatment or condition label on this specimen signifies: some 20 received Ad26.COV2.S at low or high dose, single or two shots; roughly five received placebo; per-sample allocation not given. For vaccine and placebo recipients, repertoires were sequenced using samples collected on day 63 after the first injection.

The sequences come from peripheral blood, collected in a trial of Ad26.COV2.S vaccine versus placebo. These receptors were obtained from a person aged 18-65 years who received the Ad26.COV2.S COVID-19 vaccine or a placebo.

The rearrangement uses TRBV18 and TRBJ2-5, with a tentative D call TRBD1 (5 bases). This CDR3 is 15 amino acids long. V was shortened by 2 bases and J by 4 bases, with 14 bases between the two germline ends. Germline assignment: CDR1 KGHSH and CDR2 LQKENI. CDR3 loop: CASSPIRDAVETQYF. DNA of the CDR3: TGTGCCAGCTCACCAATCAGGGATGCGGTAGAGACCCAGTACTTC.

V gene TRBV27 combines with J gene TRBJ2-7; the match to TRBD1 covers 7 bases. Germline V gives CDR1 MNHEY, CDR2 SMNVEV (reference sequence). V dropped 2 bases and J dropped 2; count of bases not matched to a gene: 3. The CDR3 consists of 14 residues. CDR3 amino acids: CASSLQGDPYEQYF. DNA of the CDR3: TGTGCCAGCAGTTTACAGGGGGACCCCTACGAGCAGTACTTC.

The chain has TRBV7-2 and TRBJ2-7, with 9 bases lining up with TRBD1. The CDR3 sequence is 15 residues long. CDR1 is SGHTA and CDR2 is FQGNSA in the germline V gene. With 5 bases clipped from V and 3 bases from J, the junction kept 8 bases outside the gene matches. The CDR3 nucleotides are TGTGCCAGCAGCCAAGCAGGGACAGGGATCTACGAGCAGTACTTC. Amino acid sequence: CASSQAGTGIYEQYF.

This rearrangement joins TRBV5-1 to TRBJ1-1; 7 bases align to TRBD1. CDR1 is SGHRS, CDR2 YFSETQ, per germline. Trimming at V came to 4 bases and at J to 8 bases, leaving 8 bases not matched to a gene. The CDR3 is made up of 13 amino acids. This chain's CDR3 is CASSNTGTAEAFF. The CDR3 nucleotides are TGCGCCAGCAGCAATACCGGGACAGCAGAAGCTTTCTTT.

The chain joins TRBV7-2 to TRBJ2-7, with TRBD1 matching 7 bases. Unmatched junction bases numbered 10, after V lost 5 bases and J lost 3 bases. CDR1 SGHTA and CDR2 FQGNSA come from the germline V gene. The CDR3 contains 15 residues. CDR3 amino acids: CASSKPGQRIYEQYF. CDR3 nucleotide sequence: TGTGCCAGCAGCAAACCGGGACAGCGGATCTACGAGCAGTACTTC. Using reference TRBV7-2 and TRBJ2-7 for the parts outside the CDR3, the full variable domain is GAGVSQSPSNKVTEKGKDVELRCDPISGHTALYWYRQSLGQGLEFLIYFQGNSAPDKSGLPSDRFSAERTGGSVSTLTIQRTQQEDSAVYLCASSKPGQRIYEQYFGPGTRLTVT.

The V and J genes are TRBV6-5 and TRBJ1-2; TRBD1 aligns across 8 bases. This CDR3 has 12 residues. V dropped 11 bases and J dropped 9; count of bases not matched to a gene: 11. Germline V lookup: CDR1 MNHEY, CDR2 SVGAGI. The CDR3 spells CAVGTGTYRYTF. CDR3 coding DNA: TGTGCCGTGGGGACAGGAACATATCGCTACACCTTC.

The V call is TRBV12-3 or TRBV12-4, the J call TRBJ2-7; D possibly corresponds to TRBD2 (5 bases). CDR3 length: 12 amino acids. Trimming took off 6 bases at V and 4 bases at J, with 10 bases between the two ends. CDR3 in DNA: TGTGCCAGCAGGGGAGACACATACGAGCAGTACTTC. Translation: CASRGDTYEQYF.

This chain joins TRBV20-1 and TRBJ1-4, with TRBD1 identical over 7 bases. The V and J ends lost 3 bases and 4 bases, in that order; junction bases with no gene match: 8. The CDR3 runs to 15 residues. Germline lookup yields CDR1 DFQATT and CDR2 SNEGSKA (reference sequence). DNA of the CDR3: TGCAGTGCTAGTTACCCCGGGACAGTTAATGAAAAACTGTTTTTT. Translating it yields CSASYPGTVNEKLFF.

The V gene is TRBV14, the J gene TRBJ2-7, with D tentatively TRBD1 (6 bases). The V gene's germline CDR1 is SGHDN and CDR2 FVKESK. Trimming took 1 base from V and 3 from J, leaving 10 bases between them. CDR3 size: 14 residues. The CDR3 sequence is CASSQGQGYYEQYF. The CDR3 DNA is TGTGCCAGCAGCCAAGGGCAGGGGTACTACGAGCAGTACTTC.

The rearrangement joins TRBV5-1 to TRBJ1-3; perhaps TRBD1 as D (5 bases). V was cut by 6 bases and J by 8 bases, with 18 bases left in between. The CDR3 is 14 residues long. Germline CDR1 SGHRS, CDR2 YFSETQ. This CDR3 reads CASMTASGGDTIYF. The CDR3 region has the DNA TGCGCCAGCATGACGGCCTCTGGGGGGGACACCATATATTTT.

The CDR3 DNA reads as TGTGCCAGCAGCCCCAATCGGAGCGGGGGGACCGGGGAGCTGTTTTTT. Amino acids: CASSPNRSGGTGELFF. V and J are TRBV2 and TRBJ2-2; 9 nucleotides agree with TRBD2. Germline V lookup: CDR1 SNHLY, CDR2 FYNNEI. The CDR3 extends over 16 amino acids. V gave up 6 bases and J gave up 5 bases; unmatched junction bases: 10.

The chain has TRBV18 and TRBJ2-2, with 14 bases aligning to TRBD2. The CDR3 runs to 16 residues. Germline lookup yields CDR1 KGHSH and CDR2 LQKENI. V gave up 3 bases and J gave up 5 bases; unmatched junction bases: 2. CDR3: CASSPRLAGGTGELFF. CDR3 nucleotide sequence: TGTGCCAGCTCACCTCGACTAGCGGGAGGGACCGGGGAGCTGTTTTTT.

CDR3 sequence (DNA): TGTGCCTGGAGTCCAACGTGGGGTGAAGCTTTCTTT. This translates into CAWSPTWGEAFF. V is TRBV30 and J is TRBJ1-1, with no clear D. CDR1 is GTSNPN and CDR2 is SVGIG in the germline V gene (reference sequence). The CDR3 consists of 12 residues. The ends were cut back, 2 bases at V and 7 bases at J, with 11 bases in the middle.

Only one count was recorded for this clone. The chain links TRBV10-1 to TRBJ2-1; the D gene is possibly TRBD2 (5 bases). Trimming stripped 0 bases from V and 7 bases from J, with 7 bases between. Germline V lookup: CDR1 WNHNN, CDR2 SYGVQD (reference sequence). The CDR3 covers 13 residues. As DNA, the CDR3 is TGCGCCAGCAGTGAGTCGGACTGGAATGAGCAGTTCTTC. This translates into CASSESDWNEQFF.

V usage is TRBV7-2 and J usage is TRBJ1-2; D is possibly TRBD1 (6 bases). Trimming removed 1 base at V and 1 base at J, with 19 bases between. CDR1 SGHTA and CDR2 FQGNSA come from the germline V gene. There are 18 residues in the CDR3. The CDR3 coding sequence is TGTGCCAGCAGCTTAGTCGGGAGGACAGTACCAAATAACTATGGCTACACCTTC. This translates into CASSLVGRTVPNNYGYTF.

The V and J genes are TRBV19 and TRBJ2-5, with TRBD2 matching over 7 bases. Trimming cost V 5 bases and J 5 bases; bases outside gene matches: 14. The CDR3 has 16 residues. The germline CDR1 and CDR2 sequences are LNHDA and SQIVND (reference sequence). Written as DNA, the CDR3 is TGTGCCAGTAGTCATGGGGGGGGTACTAGCGATGAGACCCAGTACTTC. Protein: CASSHGGGTSDETQYF.

This chain uses TRBV11-2 with TRBJ2-7; no clear D gene. The germline CDR1 and CDR2 sequences are SGHAT and FQNNGV. CDR3 size: 13 residues. V was clipped by 1 base and J by 6 bases, with 10 bases between them. CDR3 residues: CASSLVLVGEQYF. Here the CDR3 DNA reads TGTGCCAGCAGCTTAGTTTTGGTAGGCGAGCAGTACTTC. The full variable domain, in which reference TRBV11-2 and TRBJ2-7 provide the parts outside the CDR3, is EAGVAQSPRYKIIEKRQSVAFWCNPISGHATLYWYQQILGQGPKLLIQFQNNGVVDDSQLPKDRFSAERLKGVDSTLKIQPAKLEDSAVYLCASSLVLVGEQYFGPGTRLTVT.

The chain joins TRBV14 to TRBJ2-5; D is ambiguous. The CDR3 loop spans 14 amino acids. CDR1 is SGHDN, CDR2 FVKESK, per germline. With 4 bases removed from V and 6 bases from J, the gap between germline ends came to 15 bases. Written as DNA, the CDR3 is TGTGCCAGCAGCCTCGGCCGGACCTCAAAGACCCAGTACTTC. Translating it yields CASSLGRTSKTQYF.

V and J are TRBV11-2 and TRBJ2-7; TRBD2 might be the D (6 bases). V was cut by 5 bases and J by 3 bases, with 14 bases left in between. Germline V gene data show CDR1 as SGHAT and CDR2 as FQNNGV. CDR3 length: 14 residues. The CDR3 DNA sequence: TGTGCCAGCAGCACCCGCGGGACGTACTACGAGCAGTACTTC. Translated, it gives CASSTRGTYYEQYF.

This sequence joins TRBV7-2 and TRBJ2-2, with 12 bases that match TRBD2. CDR1 is SGHTA, CDR2 FQGNSA, per germline. The J segment lost 4 bases and the V segment lost 7 bases, leaving 16 bases of the junction unmatched. The CDR3 has 19 residues. The CDR3 loop is CASTHQAGLAGSGTGELFF. The CDR3 coding sequence is TGTGCCAGCACCCACCAAGCGGGACTAGCGGGTTCGGGCACCGGGGAGCTGTTTTTT.

V and J are TRBV18 and TRBJ1-6; 7 nucleotides agree with TRBD1. Germline lookup yields CDR1 KGHSH and CDR2 LQKENI. With 4 bases clipped from V and 7 bases from J, the junction kept 4 bases outside the gene matches. The CDR3 runs 14 residues. CDR3 protein: CASSRDSLNSPLHF. Written as DNA, the CDR3 is TGTGCCAGCTCACGGGACAGTCTGAATTCACCCCTCCACTTT.